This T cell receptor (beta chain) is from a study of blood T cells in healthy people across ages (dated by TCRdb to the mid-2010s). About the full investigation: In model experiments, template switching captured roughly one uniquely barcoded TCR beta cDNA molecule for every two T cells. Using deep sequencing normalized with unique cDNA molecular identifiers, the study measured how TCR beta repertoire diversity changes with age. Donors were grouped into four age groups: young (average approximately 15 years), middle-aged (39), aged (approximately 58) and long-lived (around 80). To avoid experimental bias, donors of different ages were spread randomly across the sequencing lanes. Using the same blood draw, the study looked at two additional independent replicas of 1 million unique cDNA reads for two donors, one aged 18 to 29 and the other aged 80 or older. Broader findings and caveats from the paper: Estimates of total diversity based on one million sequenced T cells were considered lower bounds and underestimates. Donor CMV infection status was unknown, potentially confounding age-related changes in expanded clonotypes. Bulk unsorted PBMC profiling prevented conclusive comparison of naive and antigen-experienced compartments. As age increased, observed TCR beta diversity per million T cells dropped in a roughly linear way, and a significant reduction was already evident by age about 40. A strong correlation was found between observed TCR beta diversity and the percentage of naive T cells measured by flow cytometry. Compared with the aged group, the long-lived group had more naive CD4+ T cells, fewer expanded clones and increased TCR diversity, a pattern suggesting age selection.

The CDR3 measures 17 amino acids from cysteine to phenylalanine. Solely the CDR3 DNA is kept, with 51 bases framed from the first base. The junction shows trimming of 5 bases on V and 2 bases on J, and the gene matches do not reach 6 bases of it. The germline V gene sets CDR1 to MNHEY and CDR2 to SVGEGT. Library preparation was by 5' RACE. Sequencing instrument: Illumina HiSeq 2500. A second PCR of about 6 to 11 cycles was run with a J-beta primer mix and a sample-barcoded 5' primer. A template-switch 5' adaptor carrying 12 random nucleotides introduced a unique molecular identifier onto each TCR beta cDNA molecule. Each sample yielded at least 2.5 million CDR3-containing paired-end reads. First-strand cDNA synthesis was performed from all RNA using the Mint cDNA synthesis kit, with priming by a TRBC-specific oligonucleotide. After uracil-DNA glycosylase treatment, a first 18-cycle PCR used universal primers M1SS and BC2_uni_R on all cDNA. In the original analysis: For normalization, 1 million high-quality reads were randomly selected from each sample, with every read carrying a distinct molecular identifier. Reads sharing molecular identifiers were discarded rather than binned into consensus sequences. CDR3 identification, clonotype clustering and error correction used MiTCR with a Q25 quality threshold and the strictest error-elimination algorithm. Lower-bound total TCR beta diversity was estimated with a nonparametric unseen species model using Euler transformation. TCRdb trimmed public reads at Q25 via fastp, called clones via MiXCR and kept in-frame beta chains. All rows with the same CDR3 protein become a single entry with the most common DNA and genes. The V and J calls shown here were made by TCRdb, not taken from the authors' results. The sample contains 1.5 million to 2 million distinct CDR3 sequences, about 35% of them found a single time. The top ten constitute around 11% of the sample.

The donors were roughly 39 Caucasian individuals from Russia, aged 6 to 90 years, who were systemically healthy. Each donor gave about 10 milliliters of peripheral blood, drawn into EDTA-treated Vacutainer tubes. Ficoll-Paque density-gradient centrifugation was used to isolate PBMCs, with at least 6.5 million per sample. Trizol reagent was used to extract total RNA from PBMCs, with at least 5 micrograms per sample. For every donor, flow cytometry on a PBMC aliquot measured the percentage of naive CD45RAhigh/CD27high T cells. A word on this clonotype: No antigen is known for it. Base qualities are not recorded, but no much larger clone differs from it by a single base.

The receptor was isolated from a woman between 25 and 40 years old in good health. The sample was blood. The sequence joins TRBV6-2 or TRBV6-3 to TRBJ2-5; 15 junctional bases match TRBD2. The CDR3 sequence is CASSGLAGGPRQETQYF. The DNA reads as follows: TGTGCCAGCAGTGGACTAGCGGGGGGGCCGCGTCAAGAGACCCAGTACTTC.